These 12 T cell receptor beta chains share one sample of origin, sequenced in a study of T cells in Graves' hyperthyroidism and ophthalmopathy. Amplified TCR beta CDR3 regions derived from RNA transcripts. HTBI primers were employed in a first-round RT-PCR of the TCR CDR3. Each CDR3 protein is one row after TCRdb ran MiXCR on the multiplex PCR reads. The sample consists of around 600,000 distinct CDR3 sequences, approximately 15% of them appearing once. Source material: blood. Receptors originate from a woman under 30 with Graves' ophthalmopathy.

This clonotype came up many times. This chain connects TRBV9 to TRBJ1-1, with TRBD1 identical over 9 bases. Germline CDR1 reads SGDLS; CDR2 reads YYNGEE. Trimming took 7 bases from V and 0 from J; bases not matched to a gene: 7. This CDR3 spans 15 amino acids. The CDR3: CASARDRVMNTEAFF. The CDR3 bases are TGTGCCAGCGCCCGGGACAGGGTAATGAACACTGAAGCTTTCTTT.

This clonotype has only a few counts. CDR3 sequence: CASSPMTAGNTIYF. The CDR3 DNA reads as TGTGCCAGCAGCCCCATGACAGCTGGAAACACCATATATTTT. This chain joins TRBV6-1 and TRBJ1-3; perhaps TRBD1 as D (5 bases). This CDR3 comprises 14 residues. Germline V CDR1 and CDR2: MNHNS, SASEGT. V was shortened by 6 bases and J by 2 bases, with 11 bases between the two germline ends.

This clonotype was recorded at least ten times. The rearrangement uses TRBV6-6 and TRBJ2-1, with 10 positions matching TRBD1. Germline loops: CDR1 MNHNY, CDR2 SVGAGI (reference sequence). The CDR3 has 23 amino acids. V lost 0 bases, J lost 2 bases, and 22 bases stayed unmatched. For the CDR3, the DNA is TGTGCCAGCAGTTACTCATACTGGGGTCGGAGTGACAGGGGGCGAGGTCCCTACAATGAGCAGTTCTTC. This sequence encodes CASSYSYWGRSDRGRGPYNEQFF.

CDR3 amino acids: CASSEAPHQPQHF. The CDR3 bases are TGTGCCAGCAGTGAAGCCCCACATCAGCCCCAGCATTTT. This chain joins TRBV6-1 and TRBJ1-5; D unclear. V lost 0 bases, J lost 5 bases, and 5 bases lay in between. Germline CDR1 MNHNS, CDR2 SASEGT. This CDR3 comprises 13 residues.

This clonotype was detected ten times or more. The V gene is TRBV28, the J gene TRBJ2-2, with D unclear. Germline assignment: CDR1 MDHEN and CDR2 SYDVKM. The CDR3 runs 12 residues. Trimming stripped 5 bases from V and 6 bases from J, with 7 bases between. The DNA for the CDR3 is TGTGCCAGCAGTCGGTCCGCCGGGGAGCTGTTTTTT. This gives the protein CASSRSAGELFF.

This clonotype was detected ten times or more. The J gene is TRBJ2-5, the V gene TRBV9; D possibly uses TRBD1 or TRBD2 (5 bases each). The germline V and J ends were trimmed by 0 bases and 5 bases, with 17 bases remaining between them. Germline V CDR1 and CDR2: SGDLS, YYNGEE. The CDR3 length is 16 residues. The CDR3, as DNA: TGTGCCAGCAGCGTAGGTCCGGAGAGGGGTAGGGAGACCCAGTACTTC. Amino acid sequence: CASSVGPERGRETQYF.

This clonotype was picked up a small number of times. The chain uses TRBV4-1 and TRBJ2-1; TRBD1 matches at 8 bases. The CDR3 is 17 amino acids. V lost 2 bases to trimming and J lost 3 bases; unmatched junction nucleotides: 9. CDR1 and CDR2 (germline): MGHRA, YSYEKL. The CDR3 DNA follows: TGCGCCAGCAGCCAAACACCCCTGGGACAGGACTACAATGAGCAGTTCTTC. This translates into CASSQTPLGQDYNEQFF.

The sample holds many counts of this clonotype. The rearrangement joins TRBV2 to TRBJ1-1; 9 bases map to TRBD1. The CDR3 has 14 amino acids. Unmatched junction bases numbered 9, after V lost 7 bases and J lost 6 bases. From germline, CDR1 is SNHLY and CDR2 FYNNEI. CDR3 protein: CASKLQGAGAEAFF. The CDR3 coding sequence is TGTGCCAGCAAGCTACAGGGGGCTGGCGCTGAAGCTTTCTTT.

This clonotype showed up many times. The CDR3 nucleotides are TGTGCCACCAGCAGAGATCGTGGACTCTCCTCCCAAGAGACCCAGTACTTC. As protein: CATSRDRGLSSQETQYF. The rearrangement joins TRBV15 to TRBJ2-5; a possible D gene is TRBD2 (5 bases). The CDR3 runs 17 residues. Trimming pared 0 bases from V and 1 base from J, leaving 15 bases between. Germline CDR1 reads LNHNV; CDR2 reads YYDKDF (reference sequence).

DNA for the CDR3: TGTGCCAGCAGTTACTGGATTAACTATGGCTACACCTTC. Protein: CASSYWINYGYTF. The chain combines TRBV6-2 or TRBV6-3 with TRBJ1-2; D ambiguous. Trimming removed 1 base at V and 1 base at J, with 4 bases between. The CDR3 is 13 amino acids. Germline V gene sequence: CDR1 MNHEY, CDR2 SVGEGT.

The rearrangement links TRBV5-6 to TRBJ2-7; no firm D call. Deletions cut 3 bases from V and 4 bases from J, with 17 bases between. The CDR3 has 15 amino acids. Germline V gives CDR1 SGHDT, CDR2 YYEEEE. The CDR3 is CASSSAPRNFYEQYF. The CDR3 bases are TGTGCCAGCAGCTCCGCCCCACGCAACTTTTACGAGCAGTACTTC.

This clonotype has only a few counts. The chain combines TRBV4-1 with TRBJ2-7, with 11 nucleotides matching TRBD2. CDR1 is MGHRA, CDR2 YSYEKL, per germline. The junction had 4 bases not matched to a gene; V was cut back by 3 bases and J by 0 bases. The CDR3 totals 16 residues. The chain's CDR3 is CASSQPTSGSSYEQYF. In DNA, the CDR3 is TGCGCCAGCAGCCAGCCTACTAGCGGGAGCTCCTACGAGCAGTACTTC.